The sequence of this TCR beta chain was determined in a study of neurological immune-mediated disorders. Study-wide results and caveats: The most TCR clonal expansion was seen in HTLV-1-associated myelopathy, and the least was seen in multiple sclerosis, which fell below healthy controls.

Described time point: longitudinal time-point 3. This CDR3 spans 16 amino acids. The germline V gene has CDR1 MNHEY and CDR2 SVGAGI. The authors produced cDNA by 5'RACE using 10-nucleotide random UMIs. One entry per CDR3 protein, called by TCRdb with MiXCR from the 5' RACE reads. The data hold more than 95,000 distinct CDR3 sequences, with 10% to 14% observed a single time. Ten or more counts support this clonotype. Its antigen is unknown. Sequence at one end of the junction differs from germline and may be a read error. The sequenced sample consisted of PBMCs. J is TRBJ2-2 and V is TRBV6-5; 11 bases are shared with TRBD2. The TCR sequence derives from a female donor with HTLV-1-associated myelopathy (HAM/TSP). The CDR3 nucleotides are TGTGCCAGCAGAACCGGGACTAGCGGTAACACCGGGGAGGTGTTTTTT. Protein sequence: CASRTGTSGNTGEVFF.